This entry features one T cell receptor (beta chain) sequence. What it binds is not known. The data were obtained in a study of cytomegalovirus exposure and HLA in healthy donors. As for the study in general: For the approximately 400 genotyped donors, 75% to 90% fell within the Caucasian-associated ancestry cluster. Whole-study results and caveats: An analysis that came later showed most CMV-associated TCR beta chains appearing HLA-restricted. Data from an earlier analysis indicated that most TCR beta V segments were productive either about 87% or about 30% of the time.

The CDR3 covers 15 residues. After removal of 4 bases from V and 5 bases from J, the junction contained 9 bases not matched to a gene. Germline CDR1 is KGHSH and CDR2 is LQKENI. Amplification used 60 Vbeta primers and 13 Jbeta primers. Profiled with immunoSEQ multiplex PCR; TCRdb holds only in-frame clones, not every one. Altogether roughly 78,000 clones are present, 60% to 70% being singletons, with the ten largest covering 5% to 6%. The sample comprised PBMCs. The clonotype comes from a man aged 25-45 years in good health and CMV-seropositive. The rearrangement joins TRBV18 to TRBJ1-1; TRBD1 matches 8 bases. In DNA, the CDR3 is TGTGCCAGCTCACAGGGACAGGCGCTTGAGACTGAAGCTTTCTTT. Translation gives CASSQGQALETEAFF.